The rows below give T cell receptor beta chains drawn from one sample of a study of low-dose radiotherapy and immunotherapy resistance in tumors. Each CDR3 protein gets one entry after TCRdb re-called the reads with MiXCR. Here the sample spans approximately 80,000 distinct CDR3 sequences, 17% being singletons. Sequences were derived from PBMCs, sampled after low-dose radiotherapy plus immunotherapy. The receptors originated from a male donor with prostate cancer. CDR3s include the opening cysteine and the closing phenylalanine or tryptophan. The D gene is left open where the match is weak. Some rows mark clone size as missing; the rest say once, few, many or name a class of expanded clone.

clone size	V gene	D gene	J gene	CDR3 DNA	CDR3 protein
many	TRBV28	TRBD1	TRBJ2-7	TGTGCCAGCAGGGCGGGACAGGGGGCGCCACGTGACTACGAGCAGTACTTC	CASRAGQGAPRDYEQYF
many	TRBV6-2/TRBV6-3	.	TRBJ2-1	TGTGCCAGCAGTTTGAATAGGGGACCCTACAATGAGCAGTTCTTC	CASSLNRGPYNEQFF
.	TRBV28	TRBD1	TRBJ1-5	TGTGCCAGCACACCGACAGGGATCTACCAGCCCCAGCATTTT	CASTPTGIYQPQHF
.	TRBV5-1	.	TRBJ2-2	TGCGCCAGCAGCTTGTGTGGTTTCGGCACCGGGGAGCCGTTTTTT	CASSLCGFGTGEPFF
many	TRBV4-1	.	TRBJ1-1	TGCGCCAGCAGCCAAGATGTAGGGGGAGCTTTCTTT	CASSQDVGGAFF
many	TRBV6-2/TRBV6-3	TRBD2	TRBJ2-7	TGTGCCAGCAGTGGACTAGCGGGAGGTCCCTACGAGCAGTACTTC	CASSGLAGGPYEQYF
many	TRBV6-5	.	TRBJ2-7	TGTGCCAGCAGTTACTCTAGACAGGCCTACGAGCAGTACTTC	CASSYSRQAYEQYF
few	TRBV7-8	.	TRBJ2-7	TGTGCCAGCAGCCAGGGACGGACCCTCTCCTACGAGCAGTACTTC	CASSQGRTLSYEQYF
few	TRBV28	.	TRBJ2-5	TGTGCCAGCAGTCCCTCCAACGGGCCCCAGTACTTC	CASSPSNGPQYF
many	TRBV12-3/TRBV12-4	.	TRBJ1-4	TGTGCCAGCAGAGACGACGGTACAACTAATGAAAAACTGTTTTTT	CASRDDGTTNEKLFF
many	TRBV30	TRBD1	TRBJ1-1	TGTGCCTGGAGTATGACAGGGGTAGAAGCTTTCTTT	CAWSMTGVEAFF
many	TRBV29-1	.	TRBJ2-1	TGCAGCGTTGAACAGGCAGGGGTTATCAATGAGCAGTTCTTC	CSVEQAGVINEQFF
many	TRBV28	.	TRBJ2-3	TGTGCCAGCAGTCCACCCGACACAGATACGCAGTATTTT	CASSPPDTDTQYF
many	TRBV12-3/TRBV12-4	.	TRBJ2-2	TGTGCCGGTCGAGGCAGGGCCACCGGGGAGCTGTTTTTT	CAGRGRATGELFF
once	TRBV28	TRBD1	TRBJ1-5	TGTGCCAGCAGGGGGACAGGGGAGTCAAGCCAGCCCCAGCATTTT	CASRGTGESSQPQHF
many	TRBV20-1	.	TRBJ2-6	TGCAGTGCTAGAAAAGGGAACTCTGGGGCCAACGTCCTGACTTTC	CSARKGNSGANVLTF
many	TRBV7-2	.	TRBJ2-7	TGTGCCAGCAGCATGAGACAGGTCATGAGCTACGAGCAGTACTTC	CASSMRQVMSYEQYF
many	TRBV28	TRBD1	TRBJ2-7	TGTGCCAGCAGCCTGGACCGGGACAGGGTAACCGGCTCCTACGAGCAGTACTTC	CASSLDRDRVTGSYEQYF
many	TRBV28	TRBD1	TRBJ2-1	TGTGCCAGCAGGAGACAGGGTGACAATGAGCAGTTCTTC	CASRRQGDNEQFF
.	TRBV7-6	.	TRBJ2-5	TGTGCCAGCAGTTCTACGGTCGGTGGGAGCGGGGAGACCCAGTACTTC	CASSSTVGGSGETQYF
.	TRBV5-4	.	TRBJ2-5	TGTGCCAGCAGCTTGGCCGGCATCCAAGAGACCCAGTACTTC	CASSLAGIQETQYF
many	TRBV4-3	.	TRBJ1-3	TGCGCCAGCAGCCAATCCGCCGGGACGTCGGCATTCGGCTCTGGAAACACCATATATTTT	CASSQSAGTSAFGSGNTIYF
many	TRBV4-3	.	TRBJ2-5	TGCGCCAGCAGCCAATCCATACAAGAGACCCAGTACTTC	CASSQSIQETQYF
many	TRBV6-2/TRBV6-3	.	TRBJ1-1	TGTGCCAGCAGGCCGACAGGAGGGATCACTGAAGCTTTCTTT	CASRPTGGITEAFF
.	TRBV28	.	TRBJ2-2	TGTGCCAGCAGTTTAGCGCCACAAAACACCGGGGAGCTGTTTTTT	CASSLAPQNTGELFF
medium-sized	TRBV4-2	.	TRBJ2-1	TGTGCCAGCAGCCCTCGGCGGTATGATGAGCAGTTCTTC	CASSPRRYDEQFF
medium-sized	TRBV28	TRBD1	TRBJ2-7	TGTGCCAGCAGTTTACAACAGGGGCACGAGCAGTACTTC	CASSLQQGHEQYF
many	TRBV5-1	.	TRBJ2-2	TGCGCCAGCAGAGAGACAACGAACACCGGGGAGCTGTTTTTT	CASRETTNTGELFF
.	TRBV28	.	TRBJ2-1	TGTGCCAGCCGGTCGACAACGACCTACGAGCAGTTCTTC	CASRSTTTYEQFF
many	TRBV20-1	.	TRBJ1-2	TGCAGTGCCCCTCCGGGCAGCGCTAACTATGGCTACACCTTC	CSAPPGSANYGYTF
few	TRBV18	.	TRBJ2-7	TGTGCCAGCTCACCACCAGGGGGGTCCTACGAGCAGTACTTC	CASSPPGGSYEQYF
many	TRBV10-3	.	TRBJ1-6	TGTGCCATCAGTGAGCCGGGAATAACCAATTCACCCCTCCACTTT	CAISEPGITNSPLHF
.	TRBV12-3/TRBV12-4	.	TRBJ2-2	TGTGCCAGCAACTTTTGGGGGGCCGTCGGGGAGCTGTTTTTT	CASNFWGAVGELFF
few	TRBV28	.	TRBJ2-7	TGTGCCAGCAGTGGGGACTCTAACGCCTACGAGCAGTACTTC	CASSGDSNAYEQYF
many	TRBV29-1	.	TRBJ1-2	TGCAGCGGACATCATAACTATGGCTACACCTTC	CSGHHNYGYTF
many	TRBV6-6	.	TRBJ1-2	TGTGCCAGCAGTTACTCACAGGAGGGTCTCGGCTACACCTTC	CASSYSQEGLGYTF
.	TRBV19	.	TRBJ1-1	TGTGCCAGTAGTGAAGGACCAGGCGGTATATTCACTGAAGCTTTCTTT	CASSEGPGGIFTEAFF
many	TRBV10-3	.	TRBJ1-5	TGTGCCATCAGGGACGATAGCAATCAGCCCCAGCATTTT	CAIRDDSNQPQHF
many	TRBV20-1	.	TRBJ1-6	TGCAGTGCTAGAGATCCTAAAAATAATTCACCCCTCCACTTT	CSARDPKNNSPLHF
few	TRBV7-8	.	TRBJ2-7	TGTGCCAGCAGCTTAGCTGGCCCCGAGCAGTACTTC	CASSLAGPEQYF
many	TRBV11-2	.	TRBJ1-1	TGTGCCAGCAGCTCACAGGGAGGGTATGAAGCTTTCTTT	CASSSQGGYEAFF
many	TRBV10-2	.	TRBJ1-2	TGCGCCAGCAGTGATGGTCGAGACTATGGCTACACCTTC	CASSDGRDYGYTF
many	TRBV2	.	TRBJ2-2	TGTGCCAGCATATTCGGACCGAACACCGGGGAGCTGTTTTTT	CASIFGPNTGELFF
.	TRBV28	.	TRBJ2-3	TGTGCCAGCAGTTCCGGGCGGCCAGATACGCAGTATTTT	CASSSGRPDTQYF
many	TRBV2	.	TRBJ2-3	TGTGCCACCAGTGAGGACTACACAGATACGCAGTATTTT	CATSEDYTDTQYF
many	TRBV11-2	TRBD2	TRBJ2-1	TGTGCCAGCAGCACCTATCGGACTAGCGGGAACCCTTACAATGAGCAGTTCTTC	CASSTYRTSGNPYNEQFF
.	TRBV7-9	.	TRBJ2-6	TGTGCCAGCAGCCCTGAGGGGGCCAACGTCCTGACTTTC	CASSPEGANVLTF
many	TRBV14	.	TRBJ2-1	TGTGCCAGCAGCCCCTGGGGAGTTAGGAATGAGCAGTTCTTC	CASSPWGVRNEQFF
many	TRBV2	.	TRBJ2-1	TGTGCCAGTCATCGGACAGTTGGCGATGAGCAGTTCTTC	CASHRTVGDEQFF
many	TRBV24-1	TRBD1	TRBJ2-2	TGTGCCACCAGTGATAGACAGGGGTCGAGCACCGGGGAGCTGTTTTTT	CATSDRQGSSTGELFF
.	TRBV5-4	.	TRBJ2-7	TGTGCCAGCAGCCAAGGACAGTACGAGCAGTACTTC	CASSQGQYEQYF
many	TRBV5-1	TRBD1	TRBJ2-1	TGCGCCAGCAGCTTGGCCGGGACAGCCTACAATGAGCAGTTCTTC	CASSLAGTAYNEQFF
many	TRBV3-1	.	TRBJ1-4	TGTGCCAGCAGCCCATTGCTGACAGATTTTACAACTAATGAAAAACTGTTTTTT	CASSPLLTDFTTNEKLFF
many	TRBV7-9	TRBD2	TRBJ2-1	TGTGCCAGCAGCATCACTAGCGGGAGTGGCAATGAGCAGTTCTTC	CASSITSGSGNEQFF
many	TRBV10-3	TRBD2	TRBJ2-1	TGTGCCATCAGTGAGTGGCGGGAGGCTACTAATGAGCAGTTCTTC	CAISEWREATNEQFF
many	TRBV28	.	TRBJ2-7	TGTGCCAGCGGGAGGGAGGGGGGAACCTACGAGCAGTACTTC	CASGREGGTYEQYF
many	TRBV15	TRBD1	TRBJ2-3	TGTGCCACCAGCAGTCCCGGGACAGGGAGAACAGATACGCAGTATTTT	CATSSPGTGRTDTQYF
.	TRBV4-3	TRBD2	TRBJ2-5	TGCGCCAGCAGCCAGAGCGGGATCGGAGAGACCCAGTACTTC	CASSQSGIGETQYF